The TCR beta chain under discussion was sequenced for a study of cytotoxic CD8 clonotypes in ibrutinib-treated CLL. Clones were sequenced by immunoSEQ multiplex PCR, and TCRdb holds only the in-frame ones, with some missing. The sample has around 330,000 clones, roughly two thirds seen once. The CDR3 runs 13 residues. CDR1 is MNHEY, CDR2 SVGAGI, per germline. With 6 bases removed from V and 2 bases from J, the gap between germline ends came to 11 bases. V is TRBV6-5 and J is TRBJ2-7, with TRBD1 as a possible D gene (6 bases). The sequence came from a human donor with chronic lymphocytic leukemia. The sample consisted of PBMCs, taken after 36 months of ibrutinib treatment. The CDR3: CASRPTGTYEQYF. The DNA of the CDR3 is TGTGCCAGCAGGCCGACAGGAACCTACGAGCAGTACTTC.